This entry describes one TCR beta chain. The antigen remains undetermined. This specimen comes from a study of cytomegalovirus exposure and HLA in healthy donors. Study outcomes and limitations: Among TCR beta chains, those listed as cytomegalovirus-associated numbered over 150.

CDR3 size: 15 residues. V dropped 0 bases and J dropped 7 bases, with 16 bases sitting between them. Germline assignment: CDR1 SGHRS and CDR2 YFSETQ. Generated by immunoSEQ multiplex PCR, the TCRdb table keeps only in-frame clones and is missing some. The sample has fewer than 60,000 clones, 93% seen once; the top ten hold 1.5% to 2%. Sequencing input: PBMCs. This receptor was identified in a woman between 18 and 29 years old in good health and CMV-seropositive. The chain links TRBV5-1 to TRBJ1-1, with D possibly matching TRBD1 (5 bases). Written as DNA, the CDR3 is TGCGCCAGCAGCTTGGGTGGCAGGGATTTTATTGAAGCTTTCTTT. This codes for CASSLGGRDFIEAFF.